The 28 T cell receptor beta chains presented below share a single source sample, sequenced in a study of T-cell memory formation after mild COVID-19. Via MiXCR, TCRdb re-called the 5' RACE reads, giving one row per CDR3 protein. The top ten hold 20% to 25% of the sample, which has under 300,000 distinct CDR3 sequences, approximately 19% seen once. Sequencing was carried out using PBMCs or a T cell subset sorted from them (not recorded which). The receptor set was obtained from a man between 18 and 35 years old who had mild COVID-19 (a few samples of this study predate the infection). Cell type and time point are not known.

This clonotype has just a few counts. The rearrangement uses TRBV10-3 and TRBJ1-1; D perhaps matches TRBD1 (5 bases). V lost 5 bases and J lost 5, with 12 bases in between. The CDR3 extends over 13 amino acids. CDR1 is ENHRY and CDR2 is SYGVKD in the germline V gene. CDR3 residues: CAISPGASTEAFF. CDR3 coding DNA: TGTGCCATCAGTCCCGGGGCCTCGACTGAAGCTTTCTTT.

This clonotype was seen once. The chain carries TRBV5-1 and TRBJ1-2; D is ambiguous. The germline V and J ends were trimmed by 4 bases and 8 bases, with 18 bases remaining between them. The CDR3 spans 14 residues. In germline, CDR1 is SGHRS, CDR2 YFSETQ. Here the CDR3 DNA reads TGCGCCAGCAGCCCGGATGCCCTCGGACTGGGCTACACCTTC. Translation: CASSPDALGLGYTF.

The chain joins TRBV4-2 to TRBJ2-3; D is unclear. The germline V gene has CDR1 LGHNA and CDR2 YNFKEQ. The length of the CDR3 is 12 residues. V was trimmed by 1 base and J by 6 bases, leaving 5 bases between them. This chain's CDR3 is CASSQVDDTQYF. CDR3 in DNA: TGTGCCAGCAGCCAAGTAGATGATACGCAGTATTTT.

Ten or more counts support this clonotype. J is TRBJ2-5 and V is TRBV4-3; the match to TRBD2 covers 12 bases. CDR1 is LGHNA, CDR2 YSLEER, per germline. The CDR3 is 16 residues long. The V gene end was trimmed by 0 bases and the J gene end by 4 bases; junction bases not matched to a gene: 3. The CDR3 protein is CASSQDPSGGAETQYF. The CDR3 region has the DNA TGCGCCAGCAGCCAAGATCCTAGCGGGGGGGCAGAGACCCAGTACTTC.

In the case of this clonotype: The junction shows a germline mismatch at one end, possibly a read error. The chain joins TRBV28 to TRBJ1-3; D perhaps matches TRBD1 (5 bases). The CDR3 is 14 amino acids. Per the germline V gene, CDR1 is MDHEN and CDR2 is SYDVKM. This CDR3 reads CASSPSPQGTTIYF. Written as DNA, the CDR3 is TGTGCCAGCAGCCCCAGCCCCCAGGGAACCACCATATATTTT.

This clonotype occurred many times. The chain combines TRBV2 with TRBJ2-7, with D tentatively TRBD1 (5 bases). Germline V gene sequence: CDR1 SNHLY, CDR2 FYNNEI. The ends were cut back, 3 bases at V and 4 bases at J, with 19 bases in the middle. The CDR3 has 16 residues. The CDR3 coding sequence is TGTGCCAGCAGTGAGGGGCTGAATAACTTCGTTTACGAGCAGTACGTC. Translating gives CASSEGLNNFVYEQYV.

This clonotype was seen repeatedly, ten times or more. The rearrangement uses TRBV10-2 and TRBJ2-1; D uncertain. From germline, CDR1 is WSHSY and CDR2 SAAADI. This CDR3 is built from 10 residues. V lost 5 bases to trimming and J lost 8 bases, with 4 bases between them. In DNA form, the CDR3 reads TGCGCCAGCAGTAGCGATGAGCAGTTCTTC. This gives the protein CASSSDEQFF.

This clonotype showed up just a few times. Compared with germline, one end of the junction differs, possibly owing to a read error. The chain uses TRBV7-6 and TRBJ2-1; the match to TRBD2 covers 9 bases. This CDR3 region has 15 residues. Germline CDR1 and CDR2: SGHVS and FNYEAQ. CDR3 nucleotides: TGTGCCAGCAGTTTAGCGGGGGCCCGCTACAATGAGCAGTTCTTC. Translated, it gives CASSLAGARYNEQFF.

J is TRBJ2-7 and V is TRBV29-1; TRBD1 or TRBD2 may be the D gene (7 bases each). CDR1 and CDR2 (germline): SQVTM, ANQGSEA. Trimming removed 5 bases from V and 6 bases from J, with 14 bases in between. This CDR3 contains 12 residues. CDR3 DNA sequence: TGCAGCGTTTCGTCAGGGGGGGGCGAGCAGTACGTC. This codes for CSVSSGGGEQYV.

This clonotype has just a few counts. CDR3 sequence (DNA): TGTGCCAGCAGCTCAGCTTCCACAGGGGGCGGATATGGCTACACCTTC. Residues: CASSSASTGGGYGYTF. The gene calls are TRBV7-2 and TRBJ1-2; 9 bases are a match to TRBD1. The CDR3 length is 16 residues. Germline trimming cut 4 bases from V and 5 bases from J; bases unmatched to any gene: 11. From germline, CDR1 is SGHTA and CDR2 FQGNSA.

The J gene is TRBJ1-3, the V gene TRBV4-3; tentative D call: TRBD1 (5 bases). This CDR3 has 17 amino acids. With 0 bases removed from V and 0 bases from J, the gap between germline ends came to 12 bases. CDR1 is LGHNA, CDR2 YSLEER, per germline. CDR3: CASSQDLAGSSGNTIYF. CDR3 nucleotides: TGCGCCAGCAGCCAAGATCTTGCAGGGTCCTCTGGAAACACCATATATTTT.

The CDR3 region is CASSQGGAGETQYF. The CDR3 DNA sequence: TGCGCCAGCAGCCAAGGGGGGGCAGGGGAGACCCAGTACTTC. The J gene is TRBJ2-5, the V gene TRBV4-1; D might be TRBD1 or TRBD2, each matching 6 bases. The germline V and J ends were trimmed by 1 base and 5 bases, with 11 bases remaining between them. The germline gives CDR1 MGHRA, CDR2 YSYEKL. CDR3 size: 14 residues.

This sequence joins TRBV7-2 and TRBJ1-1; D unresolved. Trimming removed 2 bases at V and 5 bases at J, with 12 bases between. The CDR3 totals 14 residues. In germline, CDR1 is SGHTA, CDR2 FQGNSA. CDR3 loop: CASSLSVSGTEAFF. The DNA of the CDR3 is TGTGCCAGCAGCTTAAGTGTTTCGGGGACTGAAGCTTTCTTT.

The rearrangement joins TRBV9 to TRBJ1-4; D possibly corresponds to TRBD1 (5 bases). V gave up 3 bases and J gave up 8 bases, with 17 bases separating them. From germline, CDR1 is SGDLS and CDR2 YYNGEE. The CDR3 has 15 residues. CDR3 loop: CASSDDGGASEKLFF. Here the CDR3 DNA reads TGTGCCAGCAGCGACGACGGGGGTGCGAGCGAAAAACTGTTTTTT.

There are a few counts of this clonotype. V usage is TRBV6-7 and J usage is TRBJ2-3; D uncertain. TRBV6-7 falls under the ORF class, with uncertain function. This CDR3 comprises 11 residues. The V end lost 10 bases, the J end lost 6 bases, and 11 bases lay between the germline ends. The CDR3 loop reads CATSWADTQYF. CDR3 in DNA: TGTGCCACGTCGTGGGCGGATACGCAGTATTTT.

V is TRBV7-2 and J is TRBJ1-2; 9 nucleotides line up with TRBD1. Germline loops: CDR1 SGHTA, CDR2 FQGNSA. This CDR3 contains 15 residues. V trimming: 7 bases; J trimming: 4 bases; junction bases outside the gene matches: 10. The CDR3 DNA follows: TGTGCCAGCATACTGACAGGGGGAATCGGCTATGGCTACACCTTC. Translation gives CASILTGGIGYGYTF.

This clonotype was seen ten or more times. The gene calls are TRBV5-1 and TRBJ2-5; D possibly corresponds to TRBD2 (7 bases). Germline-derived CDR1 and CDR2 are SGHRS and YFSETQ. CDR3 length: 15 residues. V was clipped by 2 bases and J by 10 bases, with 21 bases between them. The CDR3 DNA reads TGCGCCAGCAGCTTCGCGGCGGGGGCCCAACGGGACCAGTACTTC. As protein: CASSFAAGAQRDQYF.

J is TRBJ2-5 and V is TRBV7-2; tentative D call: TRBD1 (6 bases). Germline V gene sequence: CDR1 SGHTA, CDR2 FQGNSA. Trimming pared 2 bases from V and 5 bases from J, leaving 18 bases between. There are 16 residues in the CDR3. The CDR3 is CASSLRGRGETETQYF. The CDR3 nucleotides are TGTGCCAGCAGCTTAAGGGGCAGGGGCGAGACGGAGACCCAGTACTTC.

DNA of the CDR3: TGTGCCAGCAGTGAAGAATACAATGAGCAGTTCTTC. Protein: CASSEEYNEQFF. The rearrangement links TRBV2 to TRBJ2-1; the D is unclear. Between the trimmed V and J ends, which lost 1 base and 4 bases, there was a span of 2 bases. The germline gives CDR1 SNHLY, CDR2 FYNNEI. There are 12 residues in the CDR3.

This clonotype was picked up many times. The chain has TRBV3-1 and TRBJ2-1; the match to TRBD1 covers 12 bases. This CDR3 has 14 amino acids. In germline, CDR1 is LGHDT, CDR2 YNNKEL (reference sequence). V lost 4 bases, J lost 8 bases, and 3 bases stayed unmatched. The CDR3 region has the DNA TGTGCCAGCAGCCCGGGACAGGGGGCCGATGAGCAGTTCTTC. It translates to CASSPGQGADEQFF.

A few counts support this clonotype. The CDR3 DNA is TGCAGTGCATACCCAGGAGCCTCCCACTATAGCAATCAGCCCCAGCATTTT. As protein: CSAYPGASHYSNQPQHF. The chain carries TRBV20-1 and TRBJ1-5, with D unclear. Deletions cut 6 bases from V and 0 bases from J, with 21 bases between. Germline V gene sequence: CDR1 DFQATT, CDR2 SNEGSKA (reference sequence). The CDR3 contains 17 residues.

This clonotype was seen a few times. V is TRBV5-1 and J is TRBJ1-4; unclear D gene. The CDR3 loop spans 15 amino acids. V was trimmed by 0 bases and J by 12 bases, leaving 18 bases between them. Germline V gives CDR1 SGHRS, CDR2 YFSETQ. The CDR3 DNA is TGCGCCAGCAGCTTGGTCGGCCCGCCGTTAGCGGAACTGTTTTTT. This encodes CASSLVGPPLAELFF.

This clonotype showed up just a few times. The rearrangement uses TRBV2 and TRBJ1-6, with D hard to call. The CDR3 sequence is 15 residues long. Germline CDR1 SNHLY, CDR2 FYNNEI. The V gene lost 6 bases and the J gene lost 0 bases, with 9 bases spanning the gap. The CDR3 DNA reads TGTGCCAGCAGCGCACAAAGCTCCTATAATTCACCCCTCCACTTT. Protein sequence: CASSAQSSYNSPLHF. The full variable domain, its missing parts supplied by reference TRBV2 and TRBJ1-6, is EPEVTQTPSHQVTQMGQEVILRCVPISNHLYFYWYRQILGQKVEFLVSFYNNEISEKSEIFDDQFSVERPDGSNFTLKIRSTKLEDSAMYFCASSAQSSYNSPLHFGNGTRLTVT.

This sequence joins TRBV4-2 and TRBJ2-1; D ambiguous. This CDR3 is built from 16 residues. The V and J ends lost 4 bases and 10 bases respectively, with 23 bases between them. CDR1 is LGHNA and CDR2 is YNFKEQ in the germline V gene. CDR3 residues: CASSPQVGSSFGEQFF. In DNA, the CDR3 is TGTGCCAGCAGCCCCCAAGTTGGTAGTAGTTTCGGCGAGCAGTTCTTC.

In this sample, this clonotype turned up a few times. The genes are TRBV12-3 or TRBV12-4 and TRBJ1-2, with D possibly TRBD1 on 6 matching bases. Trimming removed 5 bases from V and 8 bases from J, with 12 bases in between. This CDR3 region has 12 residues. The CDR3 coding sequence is TGTGCCAGCAGTGATGACAGGAGAGGCTACACCTTC. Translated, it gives CASSDDRRGYTF.

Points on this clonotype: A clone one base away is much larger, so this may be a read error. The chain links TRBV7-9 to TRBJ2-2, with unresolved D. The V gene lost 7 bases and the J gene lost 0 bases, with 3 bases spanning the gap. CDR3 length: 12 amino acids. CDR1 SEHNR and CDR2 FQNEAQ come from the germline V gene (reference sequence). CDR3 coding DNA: TGTGCCAGCACCGCGAACACCGGGGAGCTGTTTTTT. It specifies CASTANTGELFF. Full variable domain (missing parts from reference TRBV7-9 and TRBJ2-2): DTGVSQNPRHKITKRGQNVTFRCDPISEHNRLYWYRQTLGQGPEFLTYFQNEAQLEKSRLLSDRFSAERPKGSFSTLEIQRTEQGDSAMYLCASTANTGELFFGEGSRLTVL.

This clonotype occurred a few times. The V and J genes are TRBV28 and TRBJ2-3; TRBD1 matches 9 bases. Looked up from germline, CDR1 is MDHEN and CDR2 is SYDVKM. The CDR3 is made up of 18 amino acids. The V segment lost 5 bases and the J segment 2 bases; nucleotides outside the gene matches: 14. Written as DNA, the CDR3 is TGTGCCAGCAGTATCGATAGGTGGACAGGGGACAACACAGATACGCAGTATTTT. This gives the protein CASSIDRWTGDNTDTQYF.

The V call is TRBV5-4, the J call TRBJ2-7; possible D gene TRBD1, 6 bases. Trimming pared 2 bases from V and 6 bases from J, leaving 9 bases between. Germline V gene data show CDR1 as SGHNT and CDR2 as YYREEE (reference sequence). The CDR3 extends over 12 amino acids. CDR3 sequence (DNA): TGTGCCAGCAGCTTTGGGGGCGGCGAGCAGTACTTC. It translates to CASSFGGGEQYF. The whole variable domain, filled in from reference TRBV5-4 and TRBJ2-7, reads ETGVTQSPTHLIKTRGQQVTLRCSSQSGHNTVSWYQQALGQGPQFIFQYYREEENGRGNFPPRFSGLQFPNYSSELNVNALELDDSALYLCASSFGGGEQYFGPGTRLTVT.